This TCR beta chain came from a study of OX40 agonist ivuxolimab in advanced cancers. Assay used: immunoSEQ multiplex PCR; TCRdb lists only in-frame clones, some missing. The table includes around 80,000 clones, about 88% detected once. The TCR originated in an adult with an advanced solid tumor such as melanoma, head and neck, liver or kidney cancer. The specimen comprised CD4+ or CD8+ T cells sorted from blood, sampled in a trial of the OX40 agonist ivuxolimab.

In nucleotides, the CDR3 is TGCGCCAGCAGCCAACAAATCCTAGCGGGAGACGAGCAGTACTTC. Its protein product is CASSQQILAGDEQYF. The rearrangement uses TRBV4-1 and TRBJ2-5, with TRBD2 identical over 10 bases. The DNA end is a closer match to TRBJ2-7, so the J assignment may be wrong. The CDR3 is 15 residues long. Germline CDR1 is MGHRA and CDR2 is YSYEKL.